The 4 T cell receptor beta chains presented below share a single source sample, sequenced in a study of response to subunit inactivated influenza vaccine. One entry per CDR3 protein results from TCRdb running MiXCR on the RT-PCR reads. This sample carries approximately 520,000 distinct CDR3 sequences, approximately 15% of them seen once, and the ten largest clones take around 3%. Sequenced material: CD4+ T cells sorted from PBMCs, taken around 25 months after vaccination. The source is a man between 50 and 69 years old who received an inactivated influenza vaccine.

The sample holds a few counts of this clonotype. The chain has TRBV29-1 and TRBJ2-1; 7 bases are a match to TRBD2. Trimming cost V 3 bases and J 15 bases; bases outside gene matches: 14. Germline CDR1 reads SQVTM; CDR2 reads ANQGSEA. The length of the CDR3 is 13 residues. The CDR3 loop is CSVELRLADRPFF. The CDR3 nucleotides are TGCAGCGTTGAGCTCCGACTAGCAGATAGACCGTTCTTC.

This clonotype has more than one count but fewer than ten. The chain combines TRBV3-1 with TRBJ2-1; D call uncertain. The CDR3 is 13 amino acids. The germline gives CDR1 LGHDT, CDR2 YNNKEL (reference sequence). The germline V and J ends were trimmed by 0 bases and 7 bases, with 7 bases remaining between them. Here the CDR3 reads CASSQDPRNEQFF. In DNA form, the CDR3 reads TGTGCCAGCAGCCAAGACCCCCGAAATGAGCAGTTCTTC.

This clonotype was seen only a few times. The rearrangement links TRBV10-3 to TRBJ2-2; D perhaps matches TRBD2 (5 bases). Between the trimmed V and J ends, which lost 6 bases and 4 bases, there was a span of 12 bases. The germline V gene encodes CDR1 ENHRY and CDR2 SYGVKD. The CDR3 is 14 residues long. The CDR3 DNA reads TGTGCCATCAGGCACGGGGAACCCACCGGGGAGCTGTTTTTT. It translates to CAIRHGEPTGELFF.

The gene calls are TRBV7-2 and TRBJ2-5, with 8 bases that match TRBD2. With V trimmed by 8 bases and J by 5 bases, 7 bases remained unmatched. This CDR3 is 13 amino acids long. Per the germline V gene, CDR1 is SGHTA and CDR2 is FQGNSA. The CDR3 DNA reads as TGTGCCAGCCAGACTAGCGTCGGGGAGACCCAGTACTTC. Translated, it gives CASQTSVGETQYF. Variable domain in full (rest from reference TRBV7-2 and TRBJ2-5): GAGVSQSPSNKVTEKGKDVELRCDPISGHTALYWYRQSLGQGLEFLIYFQGNSAPDKSGLPSDRFSAERTGGSVSTLTIQRTQQEDSAVYLCASQTSVGETQYFGPGTRLLVL.